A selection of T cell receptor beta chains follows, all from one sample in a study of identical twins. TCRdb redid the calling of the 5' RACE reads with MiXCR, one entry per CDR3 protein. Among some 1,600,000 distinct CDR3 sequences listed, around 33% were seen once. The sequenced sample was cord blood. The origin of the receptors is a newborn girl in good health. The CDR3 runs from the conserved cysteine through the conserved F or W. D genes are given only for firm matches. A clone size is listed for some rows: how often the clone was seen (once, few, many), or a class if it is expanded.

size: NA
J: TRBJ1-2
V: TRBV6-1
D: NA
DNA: TGTGCCAGCAGTGAAGGTCCCCTGACAGTTAACTATGGCTACACCTTC
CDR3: CASSEGPLTVNYGYTF

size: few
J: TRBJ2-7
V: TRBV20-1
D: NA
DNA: TGCAGTGCTAGAGATACACAGGGCGAGCAGTACTTC
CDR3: CSARDTQGEQYF

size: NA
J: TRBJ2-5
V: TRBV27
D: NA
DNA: TGTGCCAGCAGTTTACGCGGGTCGTTGTACCAAGAGACCCAGTACTTC
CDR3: CASSLRGSLYQETQYF

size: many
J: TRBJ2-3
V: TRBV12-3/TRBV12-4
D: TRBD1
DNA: TGTGCCAGCAGCCCTGACAGGGGGCGGGGAGATACGCAGTATTTT
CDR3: CASSPDRGRGDTQYF

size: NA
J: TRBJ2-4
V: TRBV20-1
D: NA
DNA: TGCAGTGCTAGAGATCGCAGATTACTAGCCAAAAACATTCAGTACTTC
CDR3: CSARDRRLLAKNIQYF

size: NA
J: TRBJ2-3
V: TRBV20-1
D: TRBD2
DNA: TGCAGTGCCAGCCCCCCCCGACTAGCGGGGAGCACAGATACGCAGTATTTT
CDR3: CSASPPRLAGSTDTQYF

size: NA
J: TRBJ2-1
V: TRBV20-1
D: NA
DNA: TGCAGTGCTAGAGATTCGAAGGTTTCTTACAATGAGCAGTTCTTC
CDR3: CSARDSKVSYNEQFF

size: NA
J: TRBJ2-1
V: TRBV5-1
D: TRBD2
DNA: TGCGCCAGCAGCCCGCGGGGACTAGCGATATACAATGAGCAGTTCTTC
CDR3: CASSPRGLAIYNEQFF

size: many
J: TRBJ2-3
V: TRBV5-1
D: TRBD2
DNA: TGCGCCAGTCGGGCACCGGGACTAGCCACAGATACGCAGTATTTT
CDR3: CASRAPGLATDTQYF

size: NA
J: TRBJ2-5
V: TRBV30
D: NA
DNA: TGTGCCTGGAGTGTACACGAGACCCAGTACTTC
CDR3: CAWSVHETQYF

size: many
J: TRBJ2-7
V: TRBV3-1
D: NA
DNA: TGTGCCAGCAGCCAATTGAGGGGGATCTACGAGCAGTACTTC
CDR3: CASSQLRGIYEQYF

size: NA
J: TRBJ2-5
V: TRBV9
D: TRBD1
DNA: TGTGCCAGCAGCACATATTCCGGGACAGGGGGCAATGAGCAGTACTTC
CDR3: CASSTYSGTGGNEQYF

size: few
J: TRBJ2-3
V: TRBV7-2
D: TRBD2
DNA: TGTGCCAGCAGCCGCCTGACTAGCGGGGGAGGTAGCACAGATACGCAGTATTTT
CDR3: CASSRLTSGGGSTDTQYF

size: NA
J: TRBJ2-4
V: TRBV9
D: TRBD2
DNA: TGTGCCAGCAGCGTAACTAGCGGAAACATTCAGTACTTC
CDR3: CASSVTSGNIQYF

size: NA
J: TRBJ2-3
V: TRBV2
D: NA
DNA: TGTGCCACGAGGGGTGGATTAACAGATACGCAGTATTTT
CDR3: CATRGGLTDTQYF

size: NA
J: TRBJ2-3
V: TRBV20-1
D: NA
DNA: TGCAGTGCTAGACCTCGGGTGCGAGCGGGAGATACGCAGTATTTT
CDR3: CSARPRVRAGDTQYF

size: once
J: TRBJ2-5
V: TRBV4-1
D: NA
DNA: TGCGCCAGCAGCCAAGAGGACTCTAACCTTTACAATGAGCAGTACTTC
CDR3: CASSQEDSNLYNEQYF

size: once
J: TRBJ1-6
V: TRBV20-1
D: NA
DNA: TGCAGTGCTAGAGCGAGGGGCTCCGTCTATAATTCACCCCTCCACTTT
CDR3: CSARARGSVYNSPLHF

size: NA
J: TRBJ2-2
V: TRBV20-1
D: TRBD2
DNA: TGCAGTGCCGGACTAGCATTTGGCACCGGGGAGCTGTTTTTT
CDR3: CSAGLAFGTGELFF